One and the same sample provided the 28 T cell receptor beta chains below, sequenced in a study of shared clonotypes between healthy human individuals. Generated by immunoSEQ multiplex PCR, the TCRdb table keeps only in-frame clones and is missing some. Of roughly 500,000 clones listed, around 85% are singletons. Material for sequencing was PBMCs. These receptors were taken from a woman in her thirties or forties in good health. Some clones in this sample may be carry-over from other donors' samples.

With respect to this clone: Mismatch with germline at one junction end may stem from a read error. The CDR3 DNA reads TGTGCAAGCAGCCGTGGGAGTCCGGGGACAGATACGAAGTATTTT. Its protein is CASSRGSPGTDTKYF. J is TRBJ2-3 and V is TRBV7-9, with 7 bases aligning to TRBD1. Germline V gene lookup returns CDR1 SEHNR and CDR2 FQNEAQ (reference sequence). CDR3 length: 15 residues.

V usage is TRBV28 and J usage is TRBJ1-5; TRBD1 might be the D (6 bases). V was pared by 2 bases and J by 0 bases, with 14 bases between. The CDR3 is 17 amino acids. The germline CDR1 and CDR2 sequences are MDHEN and SYDVKM. CDR3 nucleotide sequence: TGTGCCAGCAGTTTACCCCTAAGGGGGTATAGCAATCAGCCCCAGCATTTT. Amino acids: CASSLPLRGYSNQPQHF. Together with reference TRBV28 and TRBJ1-5, the CDR3 gives the full variable domain: DVKVTQSSRYLVKRTGEKVFLECVQDMDHENMFWYRQDPGLGLRLIYFSYDVKMKEKGDIPEGYSVSREKKERFSLILESASTNQTSMYLCASSLPLRGYSNQPQHFGDGTRLSIL.

The V and J genes are TRBV5-4 and TRBJ2-7, with D hard to call. This CDR3 contains 15 residues. The germline gives CDR1 SGHNT, CDR2 YYREEE (reference sequence). With 1 base removed from V and 0 bases from J, the gap between germline ends came to 11 bases. The chain's CDR3 is CASSLLVSNSYEQYF. Here the CDR3 DNA reads TGTGCCAGCAGCTTGCTGGTCTCCAACTCCTACGAGCAGTACTTC.

The sample holds a few counts of this clone. This chain connects TRBV7-9 to TRBJ1-4; the match to TRBD1 covers 7 bases. The CDR3 length is 15 residues. Losses at the gene ends were 3 bases for V and 4 bases for J; bases not matched to a gene: 5. Germline V gene sequence: CDR1 SEHNR, CDR2 FQNEAQ (reference sequence). The CDR3 DNA reads TGTGCCAGCAGCTTCGACAGGGTTGGTAATGAAAAACTGTTTTTT. Translation gives CASSFDRVGNEKLFF.

In the case of this clone: A far larger clone is a single base away, which makes a read error likely. The chain couples TRBV5-6 to TRBJ1-2; tentatively, D is TRBD1 (6 bases). The CDR3 length is 13 residues. Germline CDR1 and CDR2: SGHDT and YYEEEE. V lost 4 bases and J 2 bases, leaving 9 bases between the germline ends. The DNA of the CDR3 is TGTGCCAGCAGCCCAACAGGGAACTATGGCTACACCTTC. It translates to CASSPTGNYGYTF.

The chain carries TRBV28 and TRBJ2-3; the D is unclear. The CDR3 is 15 amino acids. Deletions cut 4 bases from V and 4 bases from J, with 15 bases between. In germline, CDR1 is MDHEN, CDR2 SYDVKM. CDR3 bases: TGTGCCAGCAGTTCCCCCTCCTGGAGCGCAGATACGCAGTATTTT. It is translated as CASSSPSWSADTQYF.

The rearrangement uses TRBV10-3 and TRBJ2-1; D is uncertain. CDR3 length equals 15 residues. The V end was cut by 5 bases, the J end by 0 bases, with 11 bases between. Germline V gives CDR1 ENHRY, CDR2 SYGVKD. CDR3 protein: CAISLGLSSYNEQFF. DNA for the CDR3: TGTGCCATCAGTCTAGGATTAAGCTCCTACAATGAGCAGTTCTTC.

The chain employs TRBV7-9 and TRBJ1-1, with a possible D match to TRBD1 (5 bases). This CDR3 contains 15 residues. V was clipped by 4 bases and J by 1 base, with 13 bases between them. Per germline, CDR1 SEHNR and CDR2 FQNEAQ (reference sequence). CDR3 region: CASSSRPGQNTEAFF. The CDR3 nucleotides read TGTGCCAGCAGCTCCCGTCCCGGACAGAACACTGAAGCTTTCTTT.

With respect to this clone: A read error is the likely source, as a far larger clone sits one nucleotide away. The chain carries TRBV4-3 and TRBJ1-2; a possible D gene is TRBD1 (5 bases). Trimming left V 0 bases short and J 3 bases short, with 8 bases between. Germline loops: CDR1 LGHNA, CDR2 YSLEER. CDR3 size: 14 residues. CDR3 bases: TGCGCCAGCAGCCAAGAAGGGGCCCACTATGGCTACACCTTC. Protein: CASSQEGAHYGYTF.

V is TRBV30 and J is TRBJ1-5; tentatively, D is TRBD1 (5 bases). CDR1 is GTSNPN and CDR2 is SVGIG in the germline V gene (reference sequence). The CDR3 has 16 residues. The V and J ends lost 0 bases and 3 bases respectively, with 15 bases between them. The CDR3 coding sequence is TGTGCCTGGAGTGTAACAGGAATCGTGAACAATCAGCCCCAGCATTTT. This translates into CAWSVTGIVNNQPQHF. The full variable domain, its missing parts supplied by reference TRBV30 and TRBJ1-5, is SQTIHQWPATLVQPVGSPLSLECTVEGTSNPNLYWYRQAAGRGLQLLFYSVGIGQISSEVPQNLSASRPQDRQFILSSKKLLLSDSGFYLCAWSVTGIVNNQPQHFGDGTRLSIL.

A remark on this clone: This probably arose from a read error, given a far larger clone one base away. This sample also contains other DNA sequences that code for the same CDR3. The chain has TRBV28 and TRBJ1-5, with D possibly being TRBD1 (5 bases). The CDR3 extends over 15 amino acids. V lost 8 bases and J lost 4, with 18 bases in between. CDR1 MDHEN and CDR2 SYDVKM come from the germline V gene. CDR3 in amino acids: CASQRRGRDNQPQHF. The CDR3 DNA is TGTGCCAGCCAGAGGAGGGGTAGGGATAATCAGCCCCAGCATTTT.

The gene calls are TRBV18 and TRBJ2-1, with no clear D. V was clipped by 3 bases and J by 0 bases, with 9 bases between them. Looked up from germline, CDR1 is KGHSH and CDR2 is LQKENI. The CDR3 spans 15 residues. CDR3 sequence reads: CASSPQEDSYNEQFF. CDR3 in DNA: TGTGCCAGCTCACCCCAGGAAGACTCCTACAATGAGCAGTTCTTC. Based on the CDR3 plus reference TRBV18 and TRBJ2-1, the full variable domain is NAGVMQNPRHLVRRRGQEARLRCSPMKGHSHVYWYRQLPEEGLKFMVYLQKENIIDESGMPKERFSAEFPKEGPSILRIQQVVRGDSAAYFCASSPQEDSYNEQFFGPGTRLTVL.

A note on this clone: This likely reflects a read error, since a far larger clone is one base away. Other DNA sequences in the sample encode the same CDR3. The rearrangement joins TRBV2 to TRBJ2-1, with unresolved D. V gave up 7 bases and J gave up 9 bases, with 10 bases separating them. The CDR3 covers 11 residues. CDR1 is SNHLY, CDR2 FYNNEI, per germline. CDR3 sequence reads: CASTPTVEQFF. CDR3 sequence (DNA): TGTGCCAGCACACCGACGGTTGAGCAGTTCTTC.

As DNA, the CDR3 is TGTGCCAGCAGTCTCTCGGCGGGGGGAGGAGACGAGCAGTACTTC. This codes for CASSLSAGGGDEQYF. V usage is TRBV5-4 and J usage is TRBJ2-7; 8 bases fit TRBD2. Germline CDR1 reads SGHNT; CDR2 reads YYREEE (reference sequence). V trimming: 5 bases; J trimming: 5 bases; junction bases outside the gene matches: 12. This CDR3 has 15 residues. Combining the CDR3 with reference TRBV5-4 and TRBJ2-7 gives the whole variable domain ETGVTQSPTHLIKTRGQQVTLRCSSQSGHNTVSWYQQALGQGPQFIFQYYREEENGRGNFPPRFSGLQFPNYSSELNVNALELDDSALYLCASSLSAGGGDEQYFGPGTRLTVT.

This sequence joins TRBV19 and TRBJ2-5; TRBD1 might be the D (6 bases). Trimming removed 5 bases from V and 2 bases from J, with 9 bases in between. The CDR3 is 13 amino acids. From germline, CDR1 is LNHDA and CDR2 SQIVND (reference sequence). CDR3 in amino acids: CASSGTLQETQYF. DNA of the CDR3: TGTGCCAGTAGTGGGACACTACAAGAGACCCAGTACTTC.

The chain recombines TRBV4-3 with TRBJ2-3; D call uncertain. Deletions cut 0 bases from V and 2 bases from J, with 9 bases between. The CDR3 length is 15 residues. Germline CDR1 is LGHNA and CDR2 is YSLEER. As DNA, the CDR3 is TGCGCCAGCAGCCAAGAAAGGGCCCCCACAGATACGCAGTATTTT. Its protein is CASSQERAPTDTQYF.

As regards this clone: This probably arose from a read error, given a far larger clone one base away. This CDR3 is also generated by other DNA sequences in the sample. The V and J genes are TRBV29-1 and TRBJ1-5; D gene ambiguous. Per the germline V gene, CDR1 is SQVTM and CDR2 is ANQGSEA. The V and J ends lost 5 bases and 10 bases respectively, with 18 bases between them. The CDR3 covers 13 residues. The CDR3 is CSVLLSDGRPQHF. CDR3 coding DNA: TGCAGCGTTTTGTTATCAGACGGACGTCCCCAGCATTTT.

The chain joins TRBV4-2 to TRBJ2-1, with 9 bases aligning to TRBD2. With V trimmed by 0 bases and J by 4 bases, 4 bases remained unmatched. Germline-derived CDR1 and CDR2 are LGHNA and YNFKEQ. The CDR3 is made up of 16 amino acids. The CDR3 DNA reads as TGTGCCAGCAGCCAAGACGGACTAGCGAAATACAATGAGCAGTTCTTC. Translated, it gives CASSQDGLAKYNEQFF.

The chain links TRBV7-2 to TRBJ2-3, with TRBD2 as a possible D gene (6 bases). This CDR3 region has 16 residues. The germline gives CDR1 SGHTA, CDR2 FQGNSA. The germline V and J ends were trimmed by 1 base and 0 bases, with 11 bases remaining between them. CDR3 sequence reads: CASSLGERVSTDTQYF. The CDR3 coding sequence is TGTGCCAGCAGCTTAGGAGAGCGGGTTAGCACAGATACGCAGTATTTT.

V gene TRBV19 combines with J gene TRBJ2-1; 14 nucleotides match TRBD2. The germline V gene encodes CDR1 LNHDA and CDR2 SQIVND (reference sequence). This CDR3 spans 15 amino acids. V shed 7 bases and J 3 bases; nucleotides not matched to a gene: 2. The CDR3 DNA reads as TGTGCCAGTACAGGGACTAGCGGGAGCTACAATGAGCAGTTCTTC. Translated, it gives CASTGTSGSYNEQFF.

The V and J genes are TRBV18 and TRBJ2-7; TRBD2 might be the D (5 bases). V lost 5 bases and J 0 bases, leaving 8 bases between the germline ends. The CDR3 is 13 amino acids. In germline, CDR1 is KGHSH, CDR2 LQKENI. CDR3 in amino acids: CASSVGSSYEQYF. CDR3 sequence (DNA): TGTGCCAGCTCAGTGGGGAGCTCCTACGAGCAGTACTTC.

Of note for this clone: The junction and the germline gene differ at one end; a read error may be behind it. The chain carries TRBV7-7 and TRBJ2-3, with D perhaps matching TRBD1 (5 bases). CDR1 is SSHAT, CDR2 FNYEAQ, per germline (reference sequence). This CDR3 is 16 amino acids long. The CDR3 bases are TGTGCTAGCAGCTTGTCGTACACAGGTGGCACAGATACGCAGTATTTT. Amino acid sequence: CASSLSYTGGTDTQYF.

The chain recombines TRBV30 with TRBJ2-5; 8 bases are a match to TRBD2. Germline trimming cut 4 bases from V and 3 bases from J; bases unmatched to any gene: 7. The CDR3 sequence is 14 residues long. Germline V gene sequence: CDR1 GTSNPN, CDR2 SVGIG (reference sequence). CDR3 sequence (DNA): TGTGCCTGGACTCGACTAGCGAACAAAGAGACCCAGTACTTC. This encodes CAWTRLANKETQYF.

The CDR3 DNA is TGTGCCAGTAGTATTCTTTTCGCGAGCTCTGGAAACACCATATATTTT. Translated, it gives CASSILFASSGNTIYF. The chain joins TRBV19 to TRBJ1-3; D gene unclear. V lost 3 bases, J lost 0 bases, and 12 bases lay in between. Germline assignment: CDR1 LNHDA and CDR2 SQIVND (reference sequence). The CDR3 is 16 residues long.

The gene calls are TRBV28 and TRBJ1-1; 7 bases align to TRBD1. Germline trimming cut 7 bases from V and 11 bases from J; bases unmatched to any gene: 13. This CDR3 contains 13 residues. Germline loops: CDR1 MDHEN, CDR2 SYDVKM. The CDR3 is CASTVGQVVTAFF. DNA of the CDR3: TGTGCCAGCACCGTTGGACAGGTGGTTACGGCTTTCTTT.

The chain employs TRBV5-1 and TRBJ1-5; no definite D call. Between the trimmed V and J ends, which lost 1 base and 3 bases, there was a span of 11 bases. Germline V gene sequence: CDR1 SGHRS, CDR2 YFSETQ. This CDR3 is 15 amino acids long. CDR3 amino acids: CASSLLPGVNQPQHF. DNA of the CDR3: TGCGCCAGCAGCTTGTTACCCGGGGTCAATCAGCCCCAGCATTTT.

This sequence joins TRBV30 and TRBJ2-7; 11 nucleotides agree with TRBD1. Trimming cost V 3 bases and J 2 bases; bases outside gene matches: 12. Germline lookup yields CDR1 GTSNPN and CDR2 SVGIG (reference sequence). CDR3 length: 17 amino acids. The CDR3 DNA reads TGTGCCTGGAGACTGGTCGGGGGGACAGGGGGTCCCTACGAGCAGTACTTC. Encoded protein: CAWRLVGGTGGPYEQYF.

The chain carries TRBV4-2 and TRBJ1-2, with a weak D call TRBD1 (6 bases). V lost 0 bases, J lost 6 bases, and 17 bases lay in between. The CDR3 has 16 residues. Germline V gives CDR1 LGHNA, CDR2 YNFKEQ. The CDR3 region has the DNA TGTGCCAGCAGCCAAGAGGTCAGGGGCTATGGGGATGGCTACACCTTC. Its translation is CASSQEVRGYGDGYTF.